The 12 T cell receptor beta chains in this list originate from one sample, sequenced in a study of shared clonotypes between healthy human individuals. Some clones are missing from TCRdb's copy, which holds only in-frame ones; the method was immunoSEQ multiplex PCR. The sample contains about a million clones, approximately 72% of which appear only once. What was sequenced was memory CD4+ T cells sorted from blood. Subset described: CD45RA-negative fraction. These receptors originate from a man aged 18 to 35 in good health.

The chain has TRBV28 and TRBJ1-5; 7 bases match TRBD1. CDR1 MDHEN and CDR2 SYDVKM come from the germline V gene. The CDR3 runs to 18 residues. V was clipped by 1 base and J by 4 bases; unmatched bases: 13. The CDR3 protein is CASSLSIPLGQPNQPQHF. The CDR3 DNA reads as TGTGCCAGCAGTTTATCTATCCCGTTGGGACAGCCTAATCAGCCCCAGCATTTT.

The genes are TRBV10-3 and TRBJ2-1; perhaps D is TRBD1 or TRBD2 (5 bases each). The germline V gene encodes CDR1 ENHRY and CDR2 SYGVKD. The V and J ends lost 0 bases and 6 bases respectively, with 12 bases between them. The CDR3 runs 15 residues. CDR3 nucleotide sequence: TGTGCCATCAGTGAGTCACAGTGGGACGTCAATGAGCAGTTCTTC. It encodes CAISESQWDVNEQFF.

This rearrangement joins TRBV19 to TRBJ1-4; D possibly corresponds to TRBD1 (6 bases). Trimming shortened V by 9 bases and J by 8 bases, and 16 bases separated the two germline ends. The CDR3 runs to 13 residues. Germline V gene sequence: CDR1 LNHDA, CDR2 SQIVND (reference sequence). The CDR3, as DNA: TGTGCCAGCCGGGACACCGGGGGGGAAAAACTGTTTTTT. Protein product: CASRDTGGEKLFF.

V and J are TRBV28 and TRBJ2-3; perhaps TRBD2 as D (6 bases). CDR3 length equals 15 residues. Germline CDR1 and CDR2: MDHEN and SYDVKM. Trimming stripped 7 bases from V and 2 bases from J, with 16 bases between. The CDR3 DNA follows: TGTGCCAGCACTAGTGCCCGGGGGTACACAGATACGCAGTATTTT. It encodes CASTSARGYTDTQYF.

This clone has only one observation. The rearrangement links TRBV5-1 to TRBJ1-4, with D maybe TRBD1 (5 bases). Trimming left V 2 bases short and J 7 bases short, with 15 bases between. The CDR3 contains 15 residues. The germline gives CDR1 SGHRS, CDR2 YFSETQ. CDR3 protein: CASSLYQGQGEKLFF. As DNA, the CDR3 is TGCGCCAGCAGCTTATACCAGGGTCAGGGTGAAAAACTGTTTTTT. Based on the CDR3 plus reference TRBV5-1 and TRBJ1-4, the full variable domain is KAGVTQTPRYLIKTRGQQVTLSCSPISGHRSVSWYQQTPGQGLQFLFEYFSETQRNKGNFPGRFSGRQFSNSRSEMNVSTLELGDSALYLCASSLYQGQGEKLFFGSGTQLSVL.

J is TRBJ1-3 and V is TRBV7-9; 8 nucleotides line up with TRBD1. Germline assignment: CDR1 SEHNR and CDR2 FQNEAQ (reference sequence). V lost 7 bases, J lost 3 bases, and 8 bases stayed unmatched. CDR3 length equals 15 residues. Here the CDR3 reads CASTSGTGVGNTIYF. CDR3 coding DNA: TGTGCCAGCACCTCCGGGACAGGAGTTGGAAACACCATATATTTT. Filled out from reference TRBV7-9 and TRBJ1-3, the complete variable domain reads DTGVSQNPRHKITKRGQNVTFRCDPISEHNRLYWYRQTLGQGPEFLTYFQNEAQLEKSRLLSDRFSAERPKGSFSTLEIQRTEQGDSAMYLCASTSGTGVGNTIYFGEGSWLTVV.

The rearrangement links TRBV10-3 to TRBJ2-7, with no clear D. The V end lost 0 bases, the J end lost 2 bases, and 11 bases lay between the germline ends. This CDR3 contains 15 residues. CDR1 is ENHRY and CDR2 is SYGVKD in the germline V gene. CDR3 sequence reads: CAISESSVQTYEQYF. The CDR3 nucleotides are TGTGCCATCAGTGAGTCAAGCGTTCAAACCTACGAGCAGTACTTC.

This sequence joins TRBV9 and TRBJ1-6; D is undetermined. The germline gives CDR1 SGDLS, CDR2 YYNGEE. CDR3 size: 17 residues. With 3 bases removed from V and 3 bases from J, the gap between germline ends came to 16 bases. The CDR3 bases are TGTGCCAGCAGCGCCAAAGGAGAAGGGTTCTATAATTCACCCCTCCACTTT. Translation gives CASSAKGEGFYNSPLHF.

The chain couples TRBV25-1 to TRBJ1-2; D perhaps matches TRBD1 (6 bases). The germline gives CDR1 MGHDK, CDR2 SYGVNS. Trimming took 6 bases from V and 7 from J, leaving 15 bases between them. This CDR3 comprises 13 residues. The CDR3 DNA reads as TGTGCCAGCAGCCCTCAACAGGGATTTGGCTACACCTTC. Amino acid sequence: CASSPQQGFGYTF.

This clone was recorded only once. The chain is built from TRBV19 and TRBJ2-4; D gene ambiguous. CDR1 is LNHDA and CDR2 is SQIVND in the germline V gene (reference sequence). Between the trimmed V and J ends, which lost 1 base and 0 bases, there was a span of 13 bases. CDR3 length equals 17 residues. The CDR3 loop is CASSIVGVSGAKNIQYF. The CDR3 DNA is TGTGCCAGTAGTATAGTCGGTGTAAGTGGAGCCAAAAACATTCAGTACTTC.

This clone occurred once. The chain has TRBV5-4 and TRBJ2-3, with TRBD2 matching over 11 bases. This CDR3 is 16 amino acids long. V gave up 4 bases and J gave up 1 base; unmatched junction bases: 5. Germline V gives CDR1 SGHNT, CDR2 YYREEE (reference sequence). The CDR3, as DNA: TGTGCCAGCAGCAGAACTAGCGGGAGAGGCACAGATACGCAGTATTTT. It specifies CASSRTSGRGTDTQYF.

Points on this clone: Other nucleotide sequences from this sample produce the same CDR3. The chain employs TRBV2 and TRBJ2-5; unclear D gene. V lost 6 bases, J lost 4 bases, and 9 bases lay in between. The CDR3 length is 12 residues. The germline gives CDR1 SNHLY, CDR2 FYNNEI. CDR3 sequence reads: CASRISGETQYF. The CDR3 DNA sequence: TGTGCCAGCAGAATCTCTGGAGAGACCCAGTACTTC.